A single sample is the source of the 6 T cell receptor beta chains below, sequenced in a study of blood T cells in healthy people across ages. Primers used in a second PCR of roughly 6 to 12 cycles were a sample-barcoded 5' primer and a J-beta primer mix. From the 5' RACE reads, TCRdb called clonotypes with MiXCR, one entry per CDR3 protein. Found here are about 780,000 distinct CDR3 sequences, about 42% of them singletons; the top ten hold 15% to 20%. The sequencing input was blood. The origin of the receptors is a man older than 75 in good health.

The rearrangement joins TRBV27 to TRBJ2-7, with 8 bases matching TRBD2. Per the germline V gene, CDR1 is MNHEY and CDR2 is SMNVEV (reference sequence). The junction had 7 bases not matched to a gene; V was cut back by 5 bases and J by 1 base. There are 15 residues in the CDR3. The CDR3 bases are TGTGCCAGCAGTCCGATAGCGGGAAGGTCCTACGAGCAGTACTTC. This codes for CASSPIAGRSYEQYF.

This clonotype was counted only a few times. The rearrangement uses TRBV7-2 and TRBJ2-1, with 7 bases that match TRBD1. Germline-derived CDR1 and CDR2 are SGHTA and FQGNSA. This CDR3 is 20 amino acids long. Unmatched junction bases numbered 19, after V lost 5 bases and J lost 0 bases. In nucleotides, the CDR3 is TGTGCCAGCAGCGATAAACCGGGATCGGGACAGACGAGCTCCTACAATGAGCAGTTCTTC. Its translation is CASSDKPGSGQTSSYNEQFF.

CDR3 loop: CASSPQASSTDTQYF. The CDR3 DNA follows: TGTGCCAGCTCACCACAGGCATCTAGCACAGATACGCAGTATTTT. This chain uses TRBV18 with TRBJ2-3, with D unclear. V gave up 1 base and J gave up 0 bases, with 8 bases separating them. The CDR3 has 15 residues. CDR1 and CDR2 (germline): KGHSH, LQKENI.

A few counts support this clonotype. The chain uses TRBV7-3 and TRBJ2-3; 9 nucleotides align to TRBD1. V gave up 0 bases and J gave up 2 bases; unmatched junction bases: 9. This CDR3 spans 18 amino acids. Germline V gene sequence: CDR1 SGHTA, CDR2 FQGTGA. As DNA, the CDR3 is TGTGCCAGCAGCTTAACTTCCCCCGGGACAGGGTTCACAGATACGCAGTATTTT. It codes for CASSLTSPGTGFTDTQYF.

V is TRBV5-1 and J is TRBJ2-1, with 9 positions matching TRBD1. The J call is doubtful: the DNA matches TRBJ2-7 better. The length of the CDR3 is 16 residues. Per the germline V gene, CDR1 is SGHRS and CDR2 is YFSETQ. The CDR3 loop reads CASSASGQGGYNEQYF. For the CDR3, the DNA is TGCGCCAGCAGCGCCTCGGGACAGGGAGGGTACAATGAGCAGTACTTC.

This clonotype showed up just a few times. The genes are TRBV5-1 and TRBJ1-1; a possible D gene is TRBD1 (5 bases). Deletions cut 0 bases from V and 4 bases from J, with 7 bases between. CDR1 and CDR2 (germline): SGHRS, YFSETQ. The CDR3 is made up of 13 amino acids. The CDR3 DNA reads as TGCGCCAGCAGCTTGGACAGGATCACTGAAGCTTTCTTT. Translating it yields CASSLDRITEAFF.